This T cell receptor beta chain was retrieved from a study of spatial heterogeneity in lung cancer. Background on the study: Each unique TCR and UMI combination was seen more than ten times on average in raw reads.

The library protocol tagged each TCR cDNA with a unique molecular identifier. In TCRdb, the 5' RACE reads were re-called with MiXCR into one record per CDR3 protein. The repertoire holds roughly 2,600 distinct CDR3 sequences, with roughly 18% as singletons. In its sample, this clonotype ranks as medium-sized. Time point given: sample taken at primary tumor resection. Whole RNA from tumor, nontumor lung or frozen PBMC was sequenced unsorted. CDR1 is MNHNY and CDR2 is SVGAGI in the germline V gene (reference sequence). There are 13 residues in the CDR3. J is TRBJ1-2 and V is TRBV6-6; no clear D gene. The clonotype was recovered from a male donor with early-stage non-small cell lung cancer. The sample in question was normal lung tissue next to the tumor, obtained at surgery. The CDR3 loop is CAAGKGANYGYTF. The CDR3 nucleotides are TGTGCGGCAGGAAAGGGTGCTAACTATGGCTACACCTTC.